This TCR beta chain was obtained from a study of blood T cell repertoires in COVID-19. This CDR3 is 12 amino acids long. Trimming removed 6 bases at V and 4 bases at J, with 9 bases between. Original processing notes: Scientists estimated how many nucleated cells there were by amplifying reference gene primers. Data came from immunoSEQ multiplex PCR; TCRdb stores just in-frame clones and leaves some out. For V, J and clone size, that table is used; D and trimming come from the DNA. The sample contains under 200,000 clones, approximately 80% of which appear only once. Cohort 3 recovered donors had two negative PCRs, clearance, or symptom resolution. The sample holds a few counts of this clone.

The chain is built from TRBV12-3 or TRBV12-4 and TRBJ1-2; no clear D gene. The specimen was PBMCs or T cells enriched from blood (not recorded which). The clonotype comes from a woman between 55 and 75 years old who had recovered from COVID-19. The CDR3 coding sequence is TGTGCCAGCAGAATGACACTCTATGGCTACACCTTC. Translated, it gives CASRMTLYGYTF.